This T cell receptor beta chain was captured by sequencing in a study of lymphopenia after photon versus proton radiotherapy. Whole-study findings and limits: Post-nadir diversity loss with photons came from oligoclonal expansion, particularly CD8+ Temra cells.

Germline CDR1 reads SGHTA; CDR2 reads FQGNSA. V was clipped by 5 bases and J by 4 bases; unmatched bases: 12. The CDR3 has 16 residues. TCRdb's copy holds only in-frame clones and misses some; the assay was immunoSEQ multiplex PCR. The profile shows 150,000 to 200,000 clones, about nine tenths of them singletons. A remark on this clone: The antigen is undetermined.

The sequence was collected from a man between 50 and 59 years old with gastric cancer. The material was peripheral blood, obtained from a patient treated with photon-based radiotherapy. The chain couples TRBV7-2 to TRBJ1-2; 8 bases are shared with TRBD1. The CDR3 is CASSPRRTGWGYGYTF. CDR3 DNA sequence: TGTGCCAGCAGCCCGCGCCGGACAGGGTGGGGCTATGGCTACACCTTC.